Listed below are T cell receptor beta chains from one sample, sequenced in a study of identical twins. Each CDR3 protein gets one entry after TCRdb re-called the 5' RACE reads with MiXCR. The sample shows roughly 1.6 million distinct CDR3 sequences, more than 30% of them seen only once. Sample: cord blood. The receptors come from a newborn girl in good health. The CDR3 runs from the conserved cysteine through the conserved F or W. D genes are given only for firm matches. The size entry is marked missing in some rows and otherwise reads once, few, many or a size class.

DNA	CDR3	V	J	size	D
TGTGCCAGCAGTTACAATCCGTCCTCTGGAAACACCATATATTTT	CASSYNPSSGNTIYF	TRBV6-5	TRBJ1-3	few	NA
TGTGCCAGCAGTTTGCTGGCAGCAGCCACAGATACGCAGTATTTT	CASSLLAAATDTQYF	TRBV12-3/TRBV12-4	TRBJ2-3	NA	NA
TGCAGCGTCGGGGAATACTATGGCTACACCTTC	CSVGEYYGYTF	TRBV29-1	TRBJ1-2	NA	NA
TGTGCCAGCAGCAAAGAGGCAGGGGGAGTACTAGCGGGAGTAATAGCAGATACGCAGTATTTT	CASSKEAGGVLAGVIADTQYF	TRBV21-1	TRBJ2-3	NA	NA
TGCGCCAGCACGTCGGAGGCATTCCAAGAGACCCAGTTCTTC	CASTSEAFQETQFF	TRBV5-1	TRBJ2-1	NA	NA
TGTGCCAGCAGACCAAAGAGGGACAGGGCCTCCTACGAGCAGTACTTC	CASRPKRDRASYEQYF	TRBV28	TRBJ2-7	few	TRBD1
TGCAGTGCTAGAGCAATGGGGGCCGGCACAGATACGCAGTATTTT	CSARAMGAGTDTQYF	TRBV20-1	TRBJ2-3	few	NA
TGTGCCAGCAGCTTTGATGGGACCTTTGGAACCTACGAGCAGTACTTC	CASSFDGTFGTYEQYF	TRBV7-2	TRBJ2-7	few	NA
TGCGCCAGCACATCTAGCGGTCCTAGCTCCTACAATGAGCAGTTCTTC	CASTSSGPSSYNEQFF	TRBV5-1	TRBJ2-1	NA	TRBD2
TGTGCCAGCAGTTTAGGGTGGGGGGCTAATGAAAAACTGTTTTTT	CASSLGWGANEKLFF	TRBV12-3/TRBV12-4	TRBJ1-4	few	NA
TGTGCCAGTAGTCGACGGGACAGGGCAGGCAATGAGCAGTTCTTC	CASSRRDRAGNEQFF	TRBV19	TRBJ2-1	NA	TRBD1
NA	CASSSLGTGNSPLHF	TRBV28	TRBJ1-6	NA	NA
TGTGCCAGTTCGAGACTAGCGGGAGATATGAAAGATACGCAGTATTTT	CASSRLAGDMKDTQYF	TRBV19	TRBJ2-3	once	TRBD2
TGTGCCAGCAGTTACGACAGGGGCAATCAGCCCCAGCATTTT	CASSYDRGNQPQHF	TRBV6-6	TRBJ1-5	many	TRBD1
TGCGCCAGCAGCTGGACGCGACAGGCCCCGTCTTCCACAGATACGCAGTATTTT	CASSWTRQAPSSTDTQYF	TRBV5-1	TRBJ2-3	few	NA
TGTGCCAGCAGCAAATACCTTTATCAGCCCCAGCATTTT	CASSKYLYQPQHF	TRBV21-1	TRBJ1-5	NA	NA
TGTGCCAGCAGCTTTTACACAGGGGGAGCCGCAGATACGCAGTATTTT	CASSFYTGGAADTQYF	TRBV7-8	TRBJ2-3	few	TRBD1
TGTGCCAGCAGCCTCACTAGCGGGGGTTCTAACCACGAGCAGTACTTC	CASSLTSGGSNHEQYF	TRBV28	TRBJ2-7	NA	TRBD2
TGCAGTGCTAGACAGCTGACGTGGGAAAAACTGTTTTTT	CSARQLTWEKLFF	TRBV20-1	TRBJ1-4	few	NA
TGTGCCAGCAGTTCCGAGGGAGGAGGCTATGGCTACACCTTC	CASSSEGGGYGYTF	TRBV27	TRBJ1-2	many	NA
TGTGCCAGCAGCTTACCTTACAGACCAGATACGCAGTATTTT	CASSLPYRPDTQYF	TRBV7-2	TRBJ2-3	few	NA
TGTGCCATCAGTGGAAGTATAGGGTTGAGCTCCTACAATGAGCAGTTCTTC	CAISGSIGLSSYNEQFF	TRBV10-3	TRBJ2-1	NA	NA
TGTGCCATCAGTGGACAGGGGTCGAATTTATACGAGCAGTACTTC	CAISGQGSNLYEQYF	TRBV10-3	TRBJ2-7	many	TRBD1
TGCGCCAGCAGCTTGGGCTTCTTGGCCTCAACTAATGAAAAACTGTTTTTT	CASSLGFLASTNEKLFF	TRBV5-1	TRBJ1-4	NA	NA
TGCAGTGCCAATGCCCCGGGACTAGCGGGGTACAATGAGCAGTTCTTC	CSANAPGLAGYNEQFF	TRBV20-1	TRBJ2-1	NA	TRBD2